The T cell receptor beta chain under discussion was sequenced for a study of blood T cell repertoires in COVID-19. The wider study: There were acute and convalescent COVID-19 samples, and they came from the United States, Italy and Spain. The cDNA or gDNA used as material had been derived from T cells, B-cell-depleted T cells, or PBMCs.

Original methodology: Quantification of nucleated cells was approximated via reference gene primer amplification. The method was immunoSEQ multiplex PCR; TCRdb's version includes in-frame clones alone and lacks a portion of them. Clonal size and the V and J genes are those of that table, whereas D and trimming came from the DNA. The repertoire holds under 300,000 clones, with about 73% as singletons. The germline CDR1 and CDR2 sequences are MNHEY and SVGAGI. CDR3 length: 15 amino acids. V was clipped by 6 bases and J by 2 bases; unmatched bases: 7. The sample consisted of peripheral blood. This sequence was found in a woman of 80 years or more with acute or convalescent COVID-19. The chain is built from TRBV6-5 and TRBJ2-5, with 9 bases matching TRBD1. CDR3 loop: CASRGTGRGQETQYF. The CDR3 bases are TGTGCCAGCAGGGGGACAGGGAGGGGGCAAGAGACCCAGTACTTC.